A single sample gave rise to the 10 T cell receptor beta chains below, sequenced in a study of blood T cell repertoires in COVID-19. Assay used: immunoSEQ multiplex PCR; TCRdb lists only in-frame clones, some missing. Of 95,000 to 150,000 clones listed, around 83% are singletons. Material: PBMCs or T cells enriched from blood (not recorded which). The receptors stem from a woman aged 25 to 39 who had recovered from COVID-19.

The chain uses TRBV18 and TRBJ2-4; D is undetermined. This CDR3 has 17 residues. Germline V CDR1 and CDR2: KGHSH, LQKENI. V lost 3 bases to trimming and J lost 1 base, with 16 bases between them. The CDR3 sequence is CASSPTSQVVAKNIQYF. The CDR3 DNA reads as TGTGCCAGCTCACCCACGTCTCAGGTCGTGGCCAAAAACATTCAGTACTTC.

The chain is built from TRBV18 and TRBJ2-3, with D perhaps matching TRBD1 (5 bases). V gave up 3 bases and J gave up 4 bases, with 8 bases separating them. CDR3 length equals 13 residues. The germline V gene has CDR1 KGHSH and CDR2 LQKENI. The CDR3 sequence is CASSPQGSDTQYF. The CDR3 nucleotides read TGTGCCAGCTCACCCCAGGGTTCAGATACGCAGTATTTT.

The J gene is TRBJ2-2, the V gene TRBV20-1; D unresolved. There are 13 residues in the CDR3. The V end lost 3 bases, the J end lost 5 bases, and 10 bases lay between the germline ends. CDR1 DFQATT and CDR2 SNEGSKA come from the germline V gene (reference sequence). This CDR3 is CSASKTGTGELFF. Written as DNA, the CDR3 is TGCAGTGCTAGTAAGACCGGGACCGGGGAGCTGTTTTTT.

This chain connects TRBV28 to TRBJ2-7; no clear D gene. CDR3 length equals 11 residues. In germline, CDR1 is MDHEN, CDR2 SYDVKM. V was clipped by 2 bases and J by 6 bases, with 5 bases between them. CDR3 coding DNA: TGTGCCAGCAGTTTACCCGGCGAGCAGTACTTC. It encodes CASSLPGEQYF. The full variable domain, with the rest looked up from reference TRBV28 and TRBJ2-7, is DVKVTQSSRYLVKRTGEKVFLECVQDMDHENMFWYRQDPGLGLRLIYFSYDVKMKEKGDIPEGYSVSREKKERFSLILESASTNQTSMYLCASSLPGEQYFGPGTRLTVT.

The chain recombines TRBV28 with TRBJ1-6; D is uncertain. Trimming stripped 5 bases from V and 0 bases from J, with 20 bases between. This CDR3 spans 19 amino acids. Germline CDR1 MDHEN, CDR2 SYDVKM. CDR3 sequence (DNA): TGTGCCAGCAGTCCTCCTTTAGGCTTGGGGAGCTCCTATAATTCACCCCTCCACTTT. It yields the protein CASSPPLGLGSSYNSPLHF.

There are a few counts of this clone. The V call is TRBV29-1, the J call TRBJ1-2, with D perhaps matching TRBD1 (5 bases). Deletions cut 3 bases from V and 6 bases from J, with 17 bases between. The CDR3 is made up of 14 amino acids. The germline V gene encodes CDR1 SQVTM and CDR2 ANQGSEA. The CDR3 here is CSVDLGWGPHGYTF. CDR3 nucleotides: TGCAGCGTTGATCTGGGATGGGGCCCCCATGGCTACACCTTC.

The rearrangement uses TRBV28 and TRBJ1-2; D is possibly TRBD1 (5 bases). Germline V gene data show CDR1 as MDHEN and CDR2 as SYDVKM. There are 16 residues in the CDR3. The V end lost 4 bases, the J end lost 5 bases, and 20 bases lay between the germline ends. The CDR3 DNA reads TGTGCCAGCAGTTCCCCCTATCAGCAGGGAGGGTATGGCTACACCTTC. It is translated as CASSSPYQQGGYGYTF.

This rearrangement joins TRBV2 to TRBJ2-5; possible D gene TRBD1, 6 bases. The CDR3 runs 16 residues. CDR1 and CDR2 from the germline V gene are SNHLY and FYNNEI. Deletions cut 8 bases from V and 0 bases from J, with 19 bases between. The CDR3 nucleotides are TGTGCCAGCCGGATTGGGGGCGGATTCTACCAAGAGACCCAGTACTTC. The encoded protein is CASRIGGGFYQETQYF.

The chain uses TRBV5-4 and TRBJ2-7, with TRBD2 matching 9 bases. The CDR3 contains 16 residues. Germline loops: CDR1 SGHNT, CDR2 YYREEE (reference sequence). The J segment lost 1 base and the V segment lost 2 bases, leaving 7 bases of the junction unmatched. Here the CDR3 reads CASSLGGRGGSYEQYF. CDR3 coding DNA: TGTGCCAGCAGCTTAGGCGGGAGGGGAGGGTCCTACGAGCAGTACTTC.

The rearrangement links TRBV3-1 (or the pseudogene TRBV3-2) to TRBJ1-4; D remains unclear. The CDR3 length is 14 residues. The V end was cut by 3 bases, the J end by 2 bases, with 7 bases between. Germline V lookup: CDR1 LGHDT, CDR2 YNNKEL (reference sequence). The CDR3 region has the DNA TGTGCCAGCAGCCACAGGAGGACTAATGAAAAACTGTTTTTT. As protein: CASSHRRTNEKLFF.